This T cell receptor beta chain appears in the sequencing data of a study of T cell changes during pregnancy in multiple sclerosis. This CDR3 has 12 amino acids. Trimming took 1 base from V and 9 from J, leaving 10 bases between them. Looked up from germline, CDR1 is SGHAT and CDR2 is FQNNGV. The table came from immunoSEQ multiplex PCR; TCRdb's copy has only in-frame clones and leaves some out. Among tens of thousands of clones listed, around 93% were seen once. The rearrangement links TRBV11-2 to TRBJ2-7, with D maybe TRBD2 (5 bases). This sample comprised peripheral blood, obtained in the second trimester of pregnancy. The receptor was derived from a female donor with multiple sclerosis, enrolled in a pregnancy study. CDR3 sequence (DNA): TGTGCCAGCAGCTTAGCAGGAAGCGGGCAGTACTTC. The encoded protein is CASSLAGSGQYF.